The rows below give T cell receptor beta chains drawn from one sample of a study of CD8 T cells in Susac syndrome. TCRdb re-derived calls from the immunoSEQ multiplex PCR reads in MiXCR, one entry per CDR3 protein. The sample carries some 200,000 distinct CDR3 sequences, roughly 91% recorded once. Material: CD4+ T cells from PBMCs. The receptors stem from a human donor with Susac syndrome. Both conserved end residues are part of each CDR3. The D gene is left open where the match is weak. Clone size is given for some rows only: seen once, a few or many times, or a class if the clone is expanded.

. | TRBD2 | TRBJ2-1 | TRBV12-3/TRBV12-4 | CASSFFSGGAYNEQFF | TGTGCCAGCAGTTTTTTTAGCGGGGGGGCCTACAATGAGCAGTTCTTC
once | . | TRBJ1-6 | TRBV6-1 | CASSTGGSSYNSPLHF | TGTGCCAGCAGTACGGGCGGGAGCTCCTATAATTCACCCCTCCACTTT
. | . | TRBJ2-4 | TRBV5-4 | CASSLRGSPQLAKNIQYF | TGTGCCAGCAGCTTGAGGGGATCGCCTCAATTAGCCAAAAACATTCAGTACTTC
. | . | TRBJ2-7 | TRBV7-3 | CASSLDSANREQYF | TGTGCCAGCAGCTTAGATAGTGCGAATCGCGAGCAGTACTTC
. | . | TRBJ1-2 | TRBV18 | CASSPAQEPYGYTF | TGTGCCAGCTCACCGGCCCAGGAGCCCTATGGCTACACCTTC
. | . | TRBJ1-2 | TRBV6-5 | CASSYRGQGYGYTF | TGTGCCAGCAGTTACAGAGGTCAGGGCTATGGCTACACCTTC
. | TRBD2 | TRBJ2-3 | TRBV6-2/TRBV6-3 | CASTHHGLAGPTDTQYF | TGTGCCAGCACCCACCACGGGCTAGCGGGACCCACAGATACGCAGTATTTT
. | . | TRBJ2-6 | TRBV19 | CASTSFQGYSGANVLTF | TGTGCCAGTACATCATTTCAGGGTTACTCTGGGGCCAACGTCCTGACTTTC
once | . | TRBJ2-5 | TRBV27 | CASSSRQEEGTQYF | TGTGCCAGCAGTTCCCGACAGGAGGAAGGGACCCAGTACTTC
. | TRBD1 | TRBJ1-2 | TRBV12-3/TRBV12-4 | CASSSGTGHGQGGYTF | TGTGCCAGCAGTTCCGGGACAGGGCATGGTCAGGGTGGCTACACCTTC
. | . | TRBJ2-5 | TRBV20-1 | CSTYSQISETQYF | TGCAGTACGTACAGCCAAATTTCGGAGACCCAGTACTTC
. | . | TRBJ2-2 | TRBV11-2 | CASSLQGGELFF | TGTGCCAGCAGCTTACAAGGCGGGGAGCTGTTTTTT
. | . | TRBJ2-5 | TRBV15 | CATSRDPRDARQETQYF | TGTGCCACCAGCAGAGATCCCCGGGACGCCCGCCAAGAGACCCAGTACTTC
. | . | TRBJ1-5 | TRBV12-3/TRBV12-4 | CASSLMGGAGEPQHF | TGTGCCAGCAGTTTAATGGGAGGCGCGGGGGAGCCCCAGCATTTT
once | . | TRBJ1-1 | TRBV14 | CASSQHVDTEAFF | TGTGCCAGCAGCCAACATGTGGACACTGAAGCTTTCTTT
. | . | TRBJ1-1 | TRBV19 | CASTTLGKAFF | TGTGCCAGTACGACTCTAGGGAAAGCTTTCTTT
once | TRBD1 | TRBJ1-1 | TRBV28 | CASRQWTGAEAFF | TGTGCCAGCAGACAATGGACAGGGGCTGAAGCTTTCTTT
. | . | TRBJ2-5 | TRBV5-4 | CASSFPGAEETQYF | TGTGCCAGCAGCTTTCCGGGAGCAGAAGAGACCCAGTACTTC
once | TRBD1 | TRBJ1-2 | TRBV5-1 | CASSLGQVTYGYTF | TGCGCCAGCAGCTTAGGACAGGTGACCTATGGCTACACCTTC
. | . | TRBJ2-1 | TRBV19 | CASRNTDEQFF | TGTGCCAGTAGGAATACAGATGAGCAGTTCTTC
. | TRBD2 | TRBJ2-7 | TRBV12-3/TRBV12-4 | CASTTTSGSDEQYF | TGTGCCAGCACCACGACTAGCGGGAGCGACGAGCAGTACTTC
few | . | TRBJ1-1 | TRBV6-1 | CASSATDTEAFF | TGTGCCAGCAGTGCAACCGACACTGAAGCTTTCTTT
. | TRBD2 | TRBJ2-7 | TRBV2 | CASRPGVAGYYEQYF | TGTGCCAGCAGACCTGGGGTAGCGGGGTACTACGAGCAGTACTTC
. | TRBD1 | TRBJ1-1 | TRBV6-5 | CASRQGAGTEAFF | TGTGCCAGCCGACAGGGGGCCGGCACTGAAGCTTTCTTT
. | . | TRBJ1-6 | TRBV5-6 | CASSLGQYRNSPLHF | TGTGCCAGCAGCTTGGGACAGTATAGGAATTCACCCCTCCACTTT
. | TRBD1 | TRBJ1-1 | TRBV5-1 | CASSLDREGTEAFF | TGCGCCAGCAGTCTCGACAGGGAGGGGACTGAAGCTTTCTTT
. | . | TRBJ1-1 | TRBV11-2 | CASANPFMNTEAFF | TGTGCCAGCGCTAATCCATTCATGAACACTGAAGCTTTCTTT
. | . | TRBJ2-5 | TRBV7-2 | CASSLIAASEETQYF | TGTGCCAGCAGTCTTATTGCTGCGTCGGAAGAGACCCAGTACTTC
. | TRBD1 | TRBJ2-2 | TRBV7-2 | CASSLSGGTGELFF | TGTGCCAGCAGCTTATCAGGGGGTACCGGGGAGCTGTTTTTT
. | TRBD2 | TRBJ2-5 | TRBV20-1 | CSAETSGAGTQYF | TGCAGTGCTGAGACTAGCGGGGCGGGGACCCAGTACTTC
once | . | TRBJ1-3 | TRBV29-1 | CSVVTGTTGNTIYF | TGCAGCGTTGTAACGGGAACCACTGGAAACACCATATATTTT
. | TRBD2 | TRBJ2-1 | TRBV2 | CASKGGKQDPENNEQFF | TGTGCCAGCAAGGGAGGGAAGCAGGACCCCGAGAACAATGAGCAGTTCTTC
few | . | TRBJ2-7 | TRBV7-9 | CASSFIDEQYF | TGTGCCAGCAGCTTCATCGACGAGCAGTACTTC
few | . | TRBJ1-2 | TRBV14 | CASSARFGYGYTF | TGTGCCAGCAGCGCACGCTTCGGCTATGGCTACACCTTC
. | TRBD1 | TRBJ2-5 | TRBV29-1 | CSRGTGQGAFQETQYF | TGCAGCCGGGGCACTGGACAGGGGGCTTTCCAAGAGACCCAGTACTTC
. | TRBD2 | TRBJ2-5 | TRBV18 | CASSPSSGGAVKQETQYF | TGTGCCAGCTCACCCTCCAGCGGGGGGGCGGTTAAGCAAGAGACCCAGTACTTC
. | TRBD2 | TRBJ2-1 | TRBV7-3 | CASSSSGRVSYNEQFF | TGTGCCAGCAGCTCTAGCGGGAGGGTTTCCTACAATGAGCAGTTCTTC
. | TRBD2 | TRBJ2-7 | TRBV24-1 | CATSESLADSYEQYF | TGTGCCACCAGTGAATCACTAGCGGACTCCTACGAGCAGTACTTC
. | TRBD1 | TRBJ2-1 | TRBV12-3/TRBV12-4 | CASSLGTGEFF | TGTGCCAGCAGTTTAGGGACAGGGGAGTTCTTC
. | . | TRBJ1-5 | TRBV20-1 | CSASRGAMGNQPQHF | TGCAGTGCTAGTAGGGGGGCTATGGGCAATCAGCCCCAGCATTTT
. | TRBD2 | TRBJ2-2 | TRBV4-2 | CASSQVAGGRTGELFF | TGTGCCAGCAGCCAAGTTGCGGGGGGCAGAACCGGGGAGCTGTTTTTT